These 17 T cell receptor beta chains share one sample of origin, sequenced in a study of blood T cell repertoires in COVID-19 (dated by TCRdb to the early 2020s). Library creation used the immunoSEQ multiplex PCR assay. The source is immuneACCESS, and TCRdb retained only in-frame sequences with V and J called. Part of the clones is not carried over; for the studies checked, unresolved V genes explain less than half of this, and the remainder is unexplained. The sample includes 200,000 or so clones, with around 87% observed a single time. About 7% of the sample rests with the top ten. The sequenced sample consisted of PBMCs or T cells enriched from blood (not recorded which). The receptors originated from a man aged 25-40 years in a cohort exposed to, infected with or recovered from COVID-19 (not recorded which).

V and J are TRBV25-1 and TRBJ1-6, with 8 positions matching TRBD1. Trimming removed 8 bases from V and 2 bases from J; junction bases left unmatched: 2. The germline V gene encodes CDR1 MGHDK and CDR2 SYGVNS. This CDR3 spans 14 amino acids. The CDR3 nucleotides read TGTGCCAGCCAGGACAGGGCCTATAATTCACCCCTCCACTTT. This encodes CASQDRAYNSPLHF. Combining the CDR3 with reference TRBV25-1 and TRBJ1-6 gives the whole variable domain EADIYQTPRYLVIGTGKKITLECSQTMGHDKMYWYQQDPGMELHLIHYSYGVNSTEKGDLSSESTVSRIRTEHFPLTLESARPSHTSQYLCASQDRAYNSPLHFGNGTRLTVT.

The CDR3 nucleotides are TGCAGTGTTCAACCGGGGAATGAGCAGTTCTTC. This encodes CSVQPGNEQFF. The gene calls are TRBV20-1 and TRBJ2-1; D is perhaps TRBD2 (5 bases). The CDR3 runs 11 residues. V was shortened by 7 bases and J by 7 bases, with 11 bases between the two germline ends. Per the germline V gene, CDR1 is DFQATT and CDR2 is SNEGSKA (reference sequence).

V usage is TRBV5-4 and J usage is TRBJ1-6; D is ambiguous. Trimming stripped 2 bases from V and 0 bases from J, with 12 bases between. The CDR3 covers 17 residues. Per germline, CDR1 SGHNT and CDR2 YYREEE (reference sequence). The CDR3 reads CASSFRQTGSYNSPLHF. The CDR3 DNA follows: TGTGCCAGCAGCTTTCGACAAACCGGCTCCTATAATTCACCCCTCCACTTT.

J is TRBJ2-3 and V is TRBV4-3, with 15 bases aligning to TRBD2. Germline CDR1 and CDR2: LGHNA and YSLEER. The length of the CDR3 is 17 residues. Trimming at V came to 0 bases and at J to 12 bases, leaving 10 bases not matched to a gene. The CDR3, as DNA: TGCGCCAGCAGCCAAGATACCGGGGGACTAGCGGGAGGCCACCAGTATTTT. It translates to CASSQDTGGLAGGHQYF.

The genes are TRBV21-1 and TRBJ2-3; the DNA was not used to check the table's D call, TRBD1. TRBV21-1 is a listed pseudogene. The CDR3 contains 13 residues. The CDR3 spells CASRGQFTDTQYF. The CDR3 coding sequence is TGTGCCAGCAGGGGACAGTTCACAGATACGCAGTATTTT.

This clone was counted once. V usage is TRBV19 and J usage is TRBJ2-1; D not certain. This CDR3 is 13 amino acids long. Germline CDR1 LNHDA, CDR2 SQIVND (reference sequence). V shed 3 bases and J shed 7 bases, with 10 bases lying between them. The CDR3 protein is CASSISLSNEQFF. For the CDR3, the DNA is TGTGCCAGTAGTATTAGCTTAAGTAATGAGCAGTTCTTC.

This clone turned up a few times. The sample carries other DNA sequences with the same CDR3. The CDR3 sequence is CASSPTGMNTEAFF. CDR3 DNA sequence: TGTGCCAGCTCACCGACTGGTATGAACACTGAAGCTTTCTTT. This sequence joins TRBV18 and TRBJ1-1; D remains unclear. The CDR3 is made up of 14 amino acids. The ends were cut back, 3 bases at V and 0 bases at J, with 8 bases in the middle. Germline CDR1 and CDR2: KGHSH and LQKENI.

CDR3 coding DNA: TGTGCCAGCAGTCGATCCTCCGGGACTAGTTTTAATGAGCAGTTCTTC. This encodes CASSRSSGTSFNEQFF. The rearrangement joins TRBV6-6 to TRBJ2-1, with 8 nucleotides matching TRBD2. CDR1 and CDR2 (germline): MNHNY, SVGAGI (reference sequence). The CDR3 contains 16 residues. V was clipped by 5 bases and J by 7 bases; unmatched bases: 13.

The J gene is TRBJ1-1, the V gene TRBV18; 7 bases are shared with TRBD1. Germline V gene sequence: CDR1 KGHSH, CDR2 LQKENI. Trimming removed 5 bases from V and 4 bases from J; junction bases left unmatched: 10. The CDR3 runs to 15 residues. CDR3 coding DNA: TGTGCCAGCTCAACGGCACAAGGGGGCCTCACTGAAGCTTTCTTT. Residues: CASSTAQGGLTEAFF.

The rearrangement links TRBV6-5 to TRBJ1-2; no definite D call. Trimming cost V 2 bases and J 14 bases, with 15 bases left between them. Germline-derived CDR1 and CDR2 are MNHEY and SVGAGI. The CDR3 is made up of 12 amino acids. The CDR3, as DNA: TGTGCCAGCAGTTACGTGGGAGGGCAACAGACCTTC. As protein: CASSYVGGQQTF.

This chain uses TRBV14 with TRBJ1-2; D uncertain. The CDR3 consists of 13 residues. V lost 0 bases to trimming and J lost 8 bases, with 10 bases between them. Germline V gives CDR1 SGHDN, CDR2 FVKESK. Written as DNA, the CDR3 is TGTGCCAGCAGCCAAGATCTGGGAGGAGGCTACACCTTC. It specifies CASSQDLGGGYTF. Drawing the rest from reference TRBV14 and TRBJ1-2, the complete variable domain is EAGVTQFPSHSVIEKGQTVTLRCDPISGHDNLYWYRRVMGKEIKFLLHFVKESKQDESGMPNNRFLAERTGGTYSTLKVQPAELEDSGVYFCASSQDLGGGYTFGSGTRLTVV.

The rearrangement links TRBV6-5 to TRBJ2-1, with 12 bases that match TRBD2. Germline loops: CDR1 MNHEY, CDR2 SVGAGI. This CDR3 spans 14 amino acids. V shed 6 bases, J shed 9 bases, and the junction held 6 bases outside the gene matches. The CDR3 nucleotides are TGTGCCAGCAGGCTAGCGGGAGGGACCGGTGAGCAGTTCTTC. Translating it yields CASRLAGGTGEQFF.

This chain joins TRBV28 and TRBJ2-3; 10 bases fit TRBD1. The germline V gene has CDR1 MDHEN and CDR2 SYDVKM. The CDR3 is 15 amino acids. V lost 5 bases, J lost 3 bases, and 5 bases stayed unmatched. The chain's CDR3 is CASSRRTGGTDTQYF. CDR3 coding DNA: TGTGCCAGCAGTCGAAGGACAGGGGGTACAGATACGCAGTATTTT.

V and J are TRBV5-1 and TRBJ2-1; 10 nucleotides line up with TRBD1. The CDR3 consists of 15 residues. J gave up 5 bases and V 4 bases, and 6 bases lay outside the gene matches. Looked up from germline, CDR1 is SGHRS and CDR2 is YFSETQ. CDR3 protein: CASSPGQGVHNEQFF. The CDR3 DNA follows: TGCGCCAGCAGCCCCGGACAGGGGGTCCACAATGAGCAGTTCTTC.

This clone was observed once. This sequence joins TRBV7-6 and TRBJ1-3; no firm D call. V was pared by 3 bases and J by 7 bases, with 7 bases between. Germline assignment: CDR1 SGHVS and CDR2 FNYEAQ. CDR3 length equals 12 residues. Written as DNA, the CDR3 is TGTGCCAGCAGCTTGAGCGGCAACACCATATATTTT. Translating gives CASSLSGNTIYF.

The V call is TRBV7-2, the J call TRBJ1-4, with a weak D call TRBD1 (6 bases). The CDR3 covers 14 residues. CDR1 and CDR2 (germline): SGHTA, FQGNSA. Deletions cut 3 bases from V and 4 bases from J, with 9 bases between. CDR3 in amino acids: CASSLGAFNEKLFF. CDR3 sequence (DNA): TGTGCCAGCAGCTTGGGGGCCTTTAATGAAAAACTGTTTTTT.

V usage is TRBV7-9 and J usage is TRBJ2-2, with 7 bases aligning to TRBD1. Germline assignment: CDR1 SEHNR and CDR2 FQNEAQ (reference sequence). This CDR3 is built from 16 residues. V dropped 6 bases and J dropped 0; count of bases not matched to a gene: 7. The CDR3 DNA reads as TGTGCCAGCAGACTTCGACAGGGTACGAACACCGGGGAGCTGTTTTTT. This translates into CASRLRQGTNTGELFF.